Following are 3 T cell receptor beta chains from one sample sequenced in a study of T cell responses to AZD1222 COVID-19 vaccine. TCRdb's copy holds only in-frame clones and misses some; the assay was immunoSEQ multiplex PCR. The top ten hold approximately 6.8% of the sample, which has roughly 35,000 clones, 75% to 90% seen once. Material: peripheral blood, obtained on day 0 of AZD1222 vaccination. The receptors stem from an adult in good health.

The CDR3 loop is CASSLVQGNTEAFF. The CDR3 DNA follows: TGCGCCAGCAGCTTGGTACAGGGTAACACTGAAGCTTTCTTT. The chain is built from TRBV5-1 and TRBJ1-1; D is possibly TRBD1 (6 bases). Germline CDR1 and CDR2: SGHRS and YFSETQ. The CDR3 length is 14 residues. Trimming removed 0 bases from V and 2 bases from J, with 8 bases in between.

This CDR3 reads CASSRNRGTSYEQYF. CDR3 nucleotides: TGTGCCAGCTCACGAAACAGGGGGACCTCCTACGAGCAGTACTTC. The genes are TRBV18 and TRBJ2-7, with 8 positions matching TRBD1. The germline CDR1 and CDR2 sequences are KGHSH and LQKENI. Trimming took 4 bases from V and 0 from J; bases not matched to a gene: 5. The CDR3 loop spans 15 amino acids.

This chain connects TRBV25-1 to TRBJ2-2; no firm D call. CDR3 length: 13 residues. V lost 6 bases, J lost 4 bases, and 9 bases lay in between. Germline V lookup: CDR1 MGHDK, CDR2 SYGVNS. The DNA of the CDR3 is TGTGCCAGCAGGGTAGTGGGCACCGGGGAGCTGTTTTTT. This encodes CASRVVGTGELFF. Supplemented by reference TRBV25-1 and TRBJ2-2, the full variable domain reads EADIYQTPRYLVIGTGKKITLECSQTMGHDKMYWYQQDPGMELHLIHYSYGVNSTEKGDLSSESTVSRIRTEHFPLTLESARPSHTSQYLCASRVVGTGELFFGEGSRLTVL.